A selection of T cell receptor beta chains follows, all from one sample in a study of human T cells and chemical hapten exposure. TCRdb reanalysed the RACE reads using MiXCR and keeps one entry per CDR3 protein. The sample holds over 45,000 distinct CDR3 sequences, approximately 4.5% seen once. Sequencing was performed on whole blood. These receptors came from a female donor in good health. Some clones in this sample may be carry-over from other donors' samples. CDR3s include the opening cysteine and the closing phenylalanine or tryptophan. Each record gives: V gene, D gene, clone size, J gene, CDR3 protein, CDR3 DNA. The D gene is left open where the match is weak. Where a row states a size, it is once, few, many or the class of an expanded clone; other rows omit it.

v_gene: TRBV20-1
d_gene: -
abundance: -
j_gene: TRBJ1-6
CDR3aa: CSARDSGEPRAYNSPLHF
CDR3nt: TGCAGTGCTAGAGATTCGGGGGAACCGCGCGCCTATAATTCACCCCTCCACTTT

v_gene: TRBV12-3/TRBV12-4
d_gene: -
abundance: many
j_gene: TRBJ1-1
CDR3aa: CASTPNRGVVEAFF
CDR3nt: TGTGCCAGCACCCCAAATAGGGGGGTTGTTGAAGCTTTCTTT

v_gene: TRBV29-1
d_gene: -
abundance: many
j_gene: TRBJ2-7
CDR3aa: CSVDSGGDEQYF
CDR3nt: TGCAGCGTTGATTCTGGGGGCGACGAGCAGTACTTC

v_gene: TRBV6-1
d_gene: -
abundance: many
j_gene: TRBJ1-3
CDR3aa: CASTQGPFSGNTIYF
CDR3nt: TGTGCCAGCACCCAGGGACCGTTCTCTGGAAACACCATATATTTT

v_gene: TRBV6-5
d_gene: TRBD1
abundance: few
j_gene: TRBJ2-3
CDR3aa: CASSRHGTEVRDTQYF
CDR3nt: TGTGCCAGCAGCCGTCACGGGACAGAAGTCAGAGATACGCAGTATTTT

v_gene: TRBV4-2
d_gene: -
abundance: many
j_gene: TRBJ1-6
CDR3aa: CASSPRTANSYNSPLHF
CDR3nt: TGTGCCAGCAGCCCCAGGACGGCAAACTCCTATAATTCACCCCTCCACTTT

v_gene: TRBV6-1
d_gene: -
abundance: many
j_gene: TRBJ2-7
CDR3aa: CASSETWQGYEQYF
CDR3nt: TGTGCCAGCAGTGAAACGTGGCAGGGGTACGAGCAGTACTTC

v_gene: TRBV5-4
d_gene: -
abundance: many
j_gene: TRBJ2-3
CDR3aa: CASSSPGLQLTGDTQYF
CDR3nt: TGTGCCAGCAGCTCCCCGGGACTCCAACTTACGGGGGATACGCAGTATTTT

v_gene: TRBV6-1
d_gene: -
abundance: many
j_gene: TRBJ2-7
CDR3aa: CATTGRPVIYEQYF
CDR3nt: TGTGCCACCACGGGACGTCCGGTAATCTACGAGCAGTACTTC

v_gene: TRBV6-4
d_gene: -
abundance: many
j_gene: TRBJ2-7
CDR3aa: CASSDRAHEQYF
CDR3nt: TGTGCCAGCAGTGACAGGGCCCACGAGCAGTACTTC

v_gene: TRBV24-1
d_gene: -
abundance: -
j_gene: TRBJ2-3
CDR3aa: CATSDSNGDTQYF
CDR3nt: TGTGCCACCAGTGATTCCAACGGGGATACGCAGTATTTT

v_gene: TRBV6-1
d_gene: -
abundance: -
j_gene: TRBJ1-2
CDR3aa: CASVTGPTNNYGYTF
CDR3nt: TGTGCCAGCGTTACGGGCCCGACAAATAACTATGGCTACACCTTC

v_gene: TRBV7-2
d_gene: -
abundance: medium-sized
j_gene: TRBJ1-4
CDR3aa: CASSHNEGEKLFF
CDR3nt: TGTGCCAGCAGCCACAACGAAGGGGAAAAACTGTTTTTT

v_gene: TRBV6-2/TRBV6-3
d_gene: -
abundance: many
j_gene: TRBJ2-7
CDR3aa: CASRRGTHEQYF
CDR3nt: TGTGCCAGCAGACGGGGGACACACGAGCAGTACTTC

v_gene: TRBV4-3
d_gene: TRBD2
abundance: many
j_gene: TRBJ2-3
CDR3aa: CASSQGPRLARTDTQYF
CDR3nt: TGCGCCAGCAGCCAAGGTCCCAGACTAGCCAGAACAGATACGCAGTATTTT

v_gene: TRBV6-1
d_gene: -
abundance: medium-sized
j_gene: TRBJ2-6
CDR3aa: CASSELSGANVLTF
CDR3nt: TGTGCCAGCAGTGAACTTTCTGGGGCCAACGTCCTGACTTTC

v_gene: TRBV6-6
d_gene: TRBD1
abundance: -
j_gene: TRBJ2-7
CDR3aa: CASSQGQGGGEQYF
CDR3nt: TGTGCCAGCAGTCAGGGACAGGGCGGGGGCGAGCAGTACTTC

v_gene: TRBV20-1
d_gene: TRBD2
abundance: many
j_gene: TRBJ2-1
CDR3aa: CSVPSGDSSYNEQFF
CDR3nt: TGCAGTGTGCCTAGCGGGGACAGCTCCTACAATGAGCAGTTCTTC

v_gene: TRBV20-1
d_gene: -
abundance: many
j_gene: TRBJ2-3
CDR3aa: CSAPDAGSTDTQYF
CDR3nt: TGCAGTGCTCCGGACGCAGGAAGCACAGATACGCAGTATTTT

v_gene: TRBV7-6
d_gene: TRBD2
abundance: few
j_gene: TRBJ2-3
CDR3aa: CASSPGLASGGAVIVYF
CDR3nt: TGTGCCAGCAGCCCGGGGTTGGCTAGCGGGGGGGCCGTCATTGTGTATTTT

v_gene: TRBV30
d_gene: -
abundance: -
j_gene: TRBJ1-4
CDR3aa: CAWRNTGLQLFF
CDR3nt: TGTGCCTGGAGGAACACGGGACTACAACTGTTTTTT

v_gene: TRBV29-1
d_gene: -
abundance: -
j_gene: TRBJ2-7
CDR3aa: CSATRDSFYEQYF
CDR3nt: TGCAGCGCCACGAGGGACTCCTTCTACGAGCAGTACTTC

v_gene: TRBV6-2/TRBV6-3
d_gene: -
abundance: many
j_gene: TRBJ2-3
CDR3aa: CASSLPTGGADTQYF
CDR3nt: TGTGCCAGCAGTCTCCCGACAGGAGGCGCAGATACGCAGTATTTT

v_gene: TRBV7-6
d_gene: -
abundance: many
j_gene: TRBJ2-2
CDR3aa: CASSLDDTGELFF
CDR3nt: TGTGCCAGCAGCTTAGATGACACCGGGGAGCTGTTTTTT

v_gene: TRBV27
d_gene: -
abundance: -
j_gene: TRBJ2-7
CDR3aa: CASSFNALGQNYEQYF
CDR3nt: TGTGCCAGCAGTTTTAATGCGTTGGGGCAGAACTACGAGCAGTACTTC

v_gene: TRBV12-3/TRBV12-4
d_gene: TRBD1
abundance: many
j_gene: TRBJ2-6
CDR3aa: CASSLYIWDSSLGANVLTF
CDR3nt: TGTGCCAGCAGCCTATATATATGGGACAGCAGTCTCGGGGCCAACGTCCTGACTTTC

v_gene: TRBV7-9
d_gene: -
abundance: -
j_gene: TRBJ2-3
CDR3aa: CATERGGTDTQYF
CDR3nt: TGTGCCACCGAGAGAGGGGGTACAGATACGCAGTATTTT

v_gene: TRBV11-2
d_gene: TRBD1
abundance: many
j_gene: TRBJ2-7
CDR3aa: CASSSRGPQSSYEQYF
CDR3nt: TGTGCCAGCAGCTCCAGGGGGCCCCAGAGCTCCTACGAGCAGTACTTC

v_gene: TRBV28
d_gene: -
abundance: many
j_gene: TRBJ1-5
CDR3aa: CASSSASNQPQHF
CDR3nt: TGTGCCAGCAGTTCTGCGAGCAATCAGCCCCAGCATTTT

v_gene: TRBV2
d_gene: -
abundance: many
j_gene: TRBJ1-6
CDR3aa: CASSEYRATSPLHF
CDR3nt: TGTGCCAGCAGTGAATACAGGGCCACTTCACCCCTCCACTTT

v_gene: TRBV29-1
d_gene: TRBD1
abundance: many
j_gene: TRBJ1-1
CDR3aa: CSAYEQGAMGTEAFF
CDR3nt: TGCAGCGCATACGAACAGGGGGCTATGGGCACTGAAGCTTTCTTT

v_gene: TRBV19
d_gene: TRBD1
abundance: many
j_gene: TRBJ1-5
CDR3aa: CASSIPGQGTQPQHF
CDR3nt: TGTGCCAGTAGCATCCCGGGACAGGGGACGCAGCCCCAGCATTTT

v_gene: TRBV19
d_gene: -
abundance: few
j_gene: TRBJ1-5
CDR3aa: CASSIVLSNQPQHF
CDR3nt: TGTGCCAGTAGTATAGTTCTTAGCAATCAGCCCCAGCATTTT

v_gene: TRBV12-3/TRBV12-4
d_gene: TRBD2
abundance: -
j_gene: TRBJ2-1
CDR3aa: CASSSSSGGVGVNEQFF
CDR3nt: TGTGCCAGCAGTTCCTCATCGGGGGGGGTGGGCGTCAATGAGCAGTTCTTC

v_gene: TRBV5-1
d_gene: -
abundance: many
j_gene: TRBJ2-4
CDR3aa: CASSWGSDVAKNIQYF
CDR3nt: TGCGCCAGCAGCTGGGGGTCCGATGTAGCCAAAAACATTCAGTACTTC

v_gene: TRBV6-5
d_gene: -
abundance: many
j_gene: TRBJ2-7
CDR3aa: CASSPSYSGNYEQYF
CDR3nt: TGTGCCAGCAGTCCATCTTATTCAGGGAACTACGAGCAGTACTTC

v_gene: TRBV7-9
d_gene: -
abundance: many
j_gene: TRBJ1-1
CDR3aa: CASSFRPFGNTEAFF
CDR3nt: TGTGCCAGCAGCTTTAGGCCTTTCGGGAACACTGAAGCTTTCTTT

v_gene: TRBV28
d_gene: TRBD1
abundance: -
j_gene: TRBJ2-3
CDR3aa: CASGSGTGVTDTQYF
CDR3nt: TGTGCCAGCGGAAGCGGGACAGGGGTGACAGATACGCAGTATTTT

v_gene: TRBV7-9
d_gene: -
abundance: many
j_gene: TRBJ1-4
CDR3aa: CASSLNIQLNEKLFF
CDR3nt: TGTGCCAGCAGCTTAAATATACAGCTTAATGAAAAACTGTTTTTT

v_gene: TRBV4-3
d_gene: -
abundance: many
j_gene: TRBJ2-7
CDR3aa: CASSQEGLGYEQYF
CDR3nt: TGCGCCAGCAGCCAAGAAGGTCTCGGCTACGAGCAGTACTTC

v_gene: TRBV21-1
d_gene: -
abundance: many
j_gene: TRBJ2-7
CDR3aa: CASSKHGRHEQYF
CDR3nt: TGTGCCAGCAGCAAACACGGGCGCCACGAGCAGTACTTC

v_gene: TRBV5-6
d_gene: TRBD2
abundance: many
j_gene: TRBJ2-7
CDR3aa: CASSRTSGASYEQYF
CDR3nt: TGTGCCAGCAGCCGGACTAGCGGAGCCTCCTACGAGCAGTACTTC

v_gene: TRBV18
d_gene: -
abundance: many
j_gene: TRBJ1-1
CDR3aa: CASSLGGRNTEAFF
CDR3nt: TGTGCCAGCTCACTGGGGGGTCGGAACACTGAAGCTTTCTTT

v_gene: TRBV12-3/TRBV12-4
d_gene: -
abundance: many
j_gene: TRBJ2-7
CDR3aa: CASSLRAVRGYEQYF
CDR3nt: TGTGCCAGCAGTTTAAGGGCAGTCCGTGGATACGAGCAGTACTTC

v_gene: TRBV18
d_gene: -
abundance: many
j_gene: TRBJ1-1
CDR3aa: CASSPIRGKRGHMNTEAFF
CDR3nt: TGTGCCAGCTCACCAATCAGGGGAAAACGGGGTCATATGAACACTGAAGCTTTCTTT

v_gene: TRBV12-5
d_gene: TRBD2
abundance: many
j_gene: TRBJ2-1
CDR3aa: CASVATSGEVEQFF
CDR3nt: TGTGCTAGTGTTGCAACTAGCGGGGAAGTTGAGCAGTTCTTC